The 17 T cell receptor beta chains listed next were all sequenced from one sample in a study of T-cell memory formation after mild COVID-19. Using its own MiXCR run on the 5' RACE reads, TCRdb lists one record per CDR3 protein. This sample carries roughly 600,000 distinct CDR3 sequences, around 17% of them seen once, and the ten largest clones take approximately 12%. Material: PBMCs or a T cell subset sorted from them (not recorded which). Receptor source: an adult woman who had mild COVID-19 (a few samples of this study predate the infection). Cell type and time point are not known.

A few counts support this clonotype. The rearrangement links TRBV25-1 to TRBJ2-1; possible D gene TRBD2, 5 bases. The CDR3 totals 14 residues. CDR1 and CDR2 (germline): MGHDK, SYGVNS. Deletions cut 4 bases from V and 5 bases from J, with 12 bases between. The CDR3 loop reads CASSALGPHNEQFF. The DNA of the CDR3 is TGTGCCAGCAGTGCACTAGGCCCCCACAATGAGCAGTTCTTC.

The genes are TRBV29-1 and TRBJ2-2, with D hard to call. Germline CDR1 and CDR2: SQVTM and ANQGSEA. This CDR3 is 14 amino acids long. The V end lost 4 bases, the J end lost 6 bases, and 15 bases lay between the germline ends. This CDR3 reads CSVAHLAASGELFF. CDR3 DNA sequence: TGCAGCGTTGCTCACCTGGCGGCCTCCGGGGAGCTGTTTTTT.

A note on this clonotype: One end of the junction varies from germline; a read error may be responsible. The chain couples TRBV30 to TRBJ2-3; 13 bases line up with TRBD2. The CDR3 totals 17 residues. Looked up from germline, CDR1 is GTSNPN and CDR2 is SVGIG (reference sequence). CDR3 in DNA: TGTGCCTGGAGTGTAACCCGGACTAGCGGGGGCACAGTTACGCAGTATTTT. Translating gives CAWSVTRTSGGTVTQYF.

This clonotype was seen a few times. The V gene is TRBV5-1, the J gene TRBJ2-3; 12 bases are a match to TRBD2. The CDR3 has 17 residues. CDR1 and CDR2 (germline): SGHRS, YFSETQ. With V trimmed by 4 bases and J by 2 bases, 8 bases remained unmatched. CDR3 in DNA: TGCGCCAGCAGCCCCCAGACTAGCGGGGGCTCCACAGATACGCAGTATTTT. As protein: CASSPQTSGGSTDTQYF.

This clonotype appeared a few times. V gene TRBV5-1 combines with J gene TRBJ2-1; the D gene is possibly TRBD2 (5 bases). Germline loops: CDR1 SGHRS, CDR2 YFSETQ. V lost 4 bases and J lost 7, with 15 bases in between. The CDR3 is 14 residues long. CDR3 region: CASSPRTWKNEQFF. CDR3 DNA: TGCGCCAGCAGCCCCCGGACTTGGAAGAATGAGCAGTTCTTC.

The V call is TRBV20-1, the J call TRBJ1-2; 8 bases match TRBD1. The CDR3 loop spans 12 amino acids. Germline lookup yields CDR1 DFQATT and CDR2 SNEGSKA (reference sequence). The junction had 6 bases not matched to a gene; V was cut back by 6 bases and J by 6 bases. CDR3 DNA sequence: TGCAGTGCCGGACAGGGTGGCGATGGCTACACCTTC. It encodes CSAGQGGDGYTF.

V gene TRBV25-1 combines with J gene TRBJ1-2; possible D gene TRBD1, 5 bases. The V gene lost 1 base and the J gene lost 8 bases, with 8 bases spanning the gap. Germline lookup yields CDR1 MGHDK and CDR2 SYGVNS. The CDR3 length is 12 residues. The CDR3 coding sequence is TGTGCCAGCAGTGAATCCGGGGGGGGCTACACCTTC. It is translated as CASSESGGGYTF.

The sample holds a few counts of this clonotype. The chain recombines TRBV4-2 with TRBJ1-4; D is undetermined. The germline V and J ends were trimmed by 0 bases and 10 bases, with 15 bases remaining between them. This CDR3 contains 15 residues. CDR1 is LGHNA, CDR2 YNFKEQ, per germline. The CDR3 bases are TGTGCCAGCAGCCAAGATATAAGGGCGGTGGGAAAACTGTTTTTT. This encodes CASSQDIRAVGKLFF.

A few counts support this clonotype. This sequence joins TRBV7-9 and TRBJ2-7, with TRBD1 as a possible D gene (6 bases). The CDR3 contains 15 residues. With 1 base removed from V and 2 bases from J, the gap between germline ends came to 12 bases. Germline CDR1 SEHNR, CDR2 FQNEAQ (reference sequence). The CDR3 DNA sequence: TGTGCCAGCAGCTTAGAAATCGGACAGACCTACGAGCAGTACTTC. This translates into CASSLEIGQTYEQYF.

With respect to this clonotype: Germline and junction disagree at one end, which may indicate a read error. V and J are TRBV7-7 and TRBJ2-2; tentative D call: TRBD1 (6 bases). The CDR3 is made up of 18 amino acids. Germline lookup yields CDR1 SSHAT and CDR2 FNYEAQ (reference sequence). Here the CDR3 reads CASSLGQAGALNTGELFF. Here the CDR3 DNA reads TGTGCTAGCAGCTTAGGTCAGGCAGGGGCCCTCAACACCGGGGAGCTGTTTTTT.

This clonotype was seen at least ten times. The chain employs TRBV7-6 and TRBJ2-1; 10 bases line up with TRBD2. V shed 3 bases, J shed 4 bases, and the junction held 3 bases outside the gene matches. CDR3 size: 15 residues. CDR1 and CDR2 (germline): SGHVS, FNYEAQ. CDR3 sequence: CASSFSSGGYNEQFF. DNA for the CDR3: TGTGCCAGCAGCTTTTCTAGCGGGGGTTACAATGAGCAGTTCTTC.

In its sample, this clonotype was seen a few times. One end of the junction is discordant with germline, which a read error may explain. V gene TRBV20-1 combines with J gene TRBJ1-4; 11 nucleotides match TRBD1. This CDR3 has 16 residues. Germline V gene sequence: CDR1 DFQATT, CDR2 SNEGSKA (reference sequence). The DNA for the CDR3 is TGCAGTGCTCCAGGCGGGGACAGGGGGTACCAACTAATGGCGGTTTTT. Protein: CSAPGGDRGYQLMAVF.

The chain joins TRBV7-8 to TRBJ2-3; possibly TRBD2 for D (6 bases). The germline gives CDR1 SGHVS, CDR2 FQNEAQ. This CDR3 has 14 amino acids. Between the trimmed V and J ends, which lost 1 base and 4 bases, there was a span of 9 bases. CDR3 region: CASSLELASDTQYF. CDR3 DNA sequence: TGTGCCAGCAGCTTAGAACTAGCATCAGATACGCAGTATTTT. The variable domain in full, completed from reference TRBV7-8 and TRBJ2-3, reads GAGVSQSPRYKVAKRGQDVALRCDPISGHVSLFWYQQALGQGPEFLTYFQNEAQLDKSGLPSDRFFAERPEGSVSTLKIQRTQQEDSAVYLCASSLELASDTQYFGPGTRLTVL.

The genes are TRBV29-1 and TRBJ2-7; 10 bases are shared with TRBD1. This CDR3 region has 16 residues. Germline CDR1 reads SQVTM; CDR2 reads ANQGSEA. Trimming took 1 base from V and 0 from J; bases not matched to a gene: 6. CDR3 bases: TGCAGCGTTGAAGGGGGACAGGGGAGGAGCTCCTACGAGCAGTACTTC. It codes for CSVEGGQGRSSYEQYF.

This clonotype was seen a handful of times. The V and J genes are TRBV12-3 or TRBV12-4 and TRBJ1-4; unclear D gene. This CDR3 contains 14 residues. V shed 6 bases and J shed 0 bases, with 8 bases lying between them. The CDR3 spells CASSAGSTNEKLFF. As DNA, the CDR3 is TGTGCCAGCAGCGCTGGATCAACTAATGAAAAACTGTTTTTT.

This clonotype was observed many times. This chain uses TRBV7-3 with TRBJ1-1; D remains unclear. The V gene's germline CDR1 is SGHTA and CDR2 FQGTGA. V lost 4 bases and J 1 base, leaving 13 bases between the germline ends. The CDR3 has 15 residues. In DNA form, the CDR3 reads TGTGCCAGCAGCTCCACCCCGCAAGGGAACACTGAAGCTTTCTTT. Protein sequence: CASSSTPQGNTEAFF.

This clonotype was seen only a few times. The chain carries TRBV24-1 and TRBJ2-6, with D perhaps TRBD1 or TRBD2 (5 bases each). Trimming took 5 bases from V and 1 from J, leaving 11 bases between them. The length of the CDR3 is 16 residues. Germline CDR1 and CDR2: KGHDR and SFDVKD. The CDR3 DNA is TGTGCCACCAGTGGAACGGGGCAGTCTGGGGCCAACGTCCTGACTTTC. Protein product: CATSGTGQSGANVLTF.